Following are 26 T cell receptor beta chains from one sample sequenced in a study of T-cell memory formation after mild COVID-19. TCRdb reprocessed the 5' RACE reads with MiXCR, giving one entry per CDR3 protein. The data hold about 210,000 distinct CDR3 sequences, with around 30% observed a single time. Sequenced: PBMCs or a T cell subset sorted from them (not recorded which). These receptors were obtained from an adult woman who had mild COVID-19 (a few samples of this study predate the infection). Cell type and time point are not known.

The V and J genes are TRBV24-1 and TRBJ2-1; 8 bases match TRBD1. Germline V gene sequence: CDR1 KGHDR, CDR2 SFDVKD. The trim removed 3 bases at V and 3 bases at J, leaving 6 bases unmatched. The CDR3 consists of 16 residues. This CDR3 reads CATSDAGQGGYNEQFF. CDR3 nucleotides: TGTGCCACCAGTGATGCAGGACAGGGAGGCTACAATGAGCAGTTCTTC.

This clonotype was found a few times. The chain recombines TRBV5-1 with TRBJ1-6; no reliable D call. CDR3 length equals 16 residues. V shed 0 bases and J shed 7 bases, with 14 bases lying between them. The germline CDR1 and CDR2 sequences are SGHRS and YFSETQ. The CDR3 here is CASSLATGVRNSPLHF. The CDR3, as DNA: TGCGCCAGCAGCTTGGCAACGGGTGTTCGAAATTCACCCCTCCACTTT.

The rearrangement links TRBV5-1 to TRBJ2-5; 11 nucleotides align to TRBD2. Germline CDR1 is SGHRS and CDR2 is YFSETQ. The CDR3 spans 15 residues. Germline trimming cut 1 base from V and 5 bases from J; bases unmatched to any gene: 4. The CDR3 is CASSLTSGGRETQYF. CDR3 bases: TGCGCCAGCAGCTTGACTAGCGGGGGTCGTGAGACCCAGTACTTC.

The rearrangement links TRBV11-2 to TRBJ2-5; 9 nucleotides match TRBD1. Germline V gene lookup returns CDR1 SGHAT and CDR2 FQNNGV. The CDR3 spans 15 residues. V lost 5 bases to trimming and J lost 5 bases; unmatched junction nucleotides: 9. The CDR3 is CASSVTQGAWETQYF. CDR3 DNA: TGTGCCAGCAGCGTGACACAGGGGGCTTGGGAGACCCAGTACTTC. Based on the CDR3 plus reference TRBV11-2 and TRBJ2-5, the full variable domain is EAGVAQSPRYKIIEKRQSVAFWCNPISGHATLYWYQQILGQGPKLLIQFQNNGVVDDSQLPKDRFSAERLKGVDSTLKIQPAKLEDSAVYLCASSVTQGAWETQYFGPGTRLLVL.

This clonotype has a handful of counts. CDR3 amino acids: CAWSVGSTDTQYF. The CDR3 bases are TGTGCCTGGAGTGTGGGGAGTACAGATACGCAGTATTTT. J is TRBJ2-3 and V is TRBV30, with D maybe TRBD2 (5 bases). This CDR3 is 13 amino acids long. With 0 bases removed from V and 3 bases from J, the gap between germline ends came to 7 bases. The germline V gene encodes CDR1 GTSNPN and CDR2 SVGIG (reference sequence).

The chain combines TRBV6-2 or TRBV6-3 with TRBJ2-1; 9 bases agree with TRBD1. Germline V gene data show CDR1 as MNHEY and CDR2 as SVGEGT. With V trimmed by 5 bases and J by 5 bases, 7 bases remained unmatched. There are 15 residues in the CDR3. The CDR3 loop is CASSVLGTGNNEQFF. In DNA, the CDR3 is TGTGCCAGCAGTGTGTTAGGGACAGGGAACAATGAGCAGTTCTTC.

This clonotype was detected only a few times. This sequence joins TRBV6-6 and TRBJ1-2; a weak D match, TRBD1 (6 bases). The ends were cut back, 5 bases at V and 3 bases at J, with 7 bases in the middle. CDR1 is MNHNY and CDR2 is SVGAGI in the germline V gene (reference sequence). This CDR3 contains 12 residues. For the CDR3, the DNA is TGTGCCAGCAGTGGGGGCGACTATGGCTACACCTTC. Its protein is CASSGGDYGYTF.

This clonotype ranks as medium-sized (0.01 to 0.1%). This chain joins TRBV6-5 and TRBJ1-1; 7 bases agree with TRBD1. The CDR3 has 13 amino acids. V was clipped by 6 bases and J by 5 bases; unmatched bases: 6. Germline assignment: CDR1 MNHEY and CDR2 SVGAGI. The CDR3 nucleotides read TGTGCCAGCAGATACCAGGGGGGGACTGAAGCTTTCTTT. Amino acid sequence: CASRYQGGTEAFF.

The V and J genes are TRBV20-1 and TRBJ1-2; D not resolved. CDR1 and CDR2 (germline): DFQATT, SNEGSKA (reference sequence). Trimming stripped 0 bases from V and 9 bases from J, with 5 bases between. CDR3 length: 10 residues. CDR3 protein: CSARDPSYTF. CDR3 in DNA: TGCAGTGCTAGAGATCCGAGCTACACCTTC.

In this sample, this clonotype turned up a few times. The chain couples TRBV7-8 to TRBJ2-5, with TRBD2 as a possible D gene (6 bases). Per the germline V gene, CDR1 is SGHVS and CDR2 is FQNEAQ. The CDR3 is made up of 15 amino acids. V was shortened by 5 bases and J by 7 bases, with 20 bases between the two germline ends. The CDR3 DNA follows: TGTGCCAGCAGCCCCGAAGCGGGCGGACGGGGGACCCAGTACTTC. Translation gives CASSPEAGGRGTQYF.

This chain joins TRBV29-1 and TRBJ2-5; 8 bases line up with TRBD1. The V gene's germline CDR1 is SQVTM and CDR2 ANQGSEA. V trimming: 0 bases; J trimming: 0 bases; junction bases outside the gene matches: 6. The CDR3 runs 16 residues. CDR3: CSVEDWTGSDQETQYF. The CDR3 region has the DNA TGCAGCGTTGAAGACTGGACAGGGTCCGACCAAGAGACCCAGTACTTC.

The chain uses TRBV7-9 and TRBJ1-1; tentative D call: TRBD1 (6 bases). Per the germline V gene, CDR1 is SEHNR and CDR2 is FQNEAQ (reference sequence). This CDR3 is built from 15 residues. V lost 3 bases to trimming and J lost 1 base, with 12 bases between them. The CDR3 loop reads CASSLIGTPNTEAFF. The CDR3 nucleotides read TGTGCCAGCAGCTTGATCGGGACACCGAACACTGAAGCTTTCTTT.

This clonotype was detected only a few times. The rearrangement uses TRBV6-2 or TRBV6-3 and TRBJ2-1; a possible D gene is TRBD2 (6 bases). This CDR3 has 16 residues. V gave up 1 base and J gave up 3 bases, with 13 bases separating them. The germline gives CDR1 MNHEY, CDR2 SVGEGT. The DNA for the CDR3 is TGTGCCAGCAGTTACTTAAGGGACTGGGACTACAATGAGCAGTTCTTC. This gives the protein CASSYLRDWDYNEQFF.

The chain couples TRBV2 to TRBJ2-3, with a tentative D call TRBD2 (6 bases). Between the trimmed V and J ends, which lost 5 bases and 6 bases, there was a span of 24 bases. Germline V gene lookup returns CDR1 SNHLY and CDR2 FYNNEI. CDR3 length: 17 residues. CDR3 nucleotides: TGTGCCAGCAGTCCTGGGCCCGGGACTCGGGGTTGGGATACGCAGTATTTT. Translating it yields CASSPGPGTRGWDTQYF.

This chain links TRBV9 with TRBJ1-3; no firm D call. This CDR3 region has 16 residues. Between the trimmed V and J ends, which lost 0 bases and 0 bases, there was a span of 10 bases. Germline values: CDR1 SGDLS, CDR2 YYNGEE. CDR3 sequence: CASSVAGLSSGNTIYF. The DNA of the CDR3 is TGTGCCAGCAGCGTAGCTGGACTTAGCTCTGGAAACACCATATATTTT.

This clonotype was counted many times. The chain recombines TRBV3-1 with TRBJ2-3; 7 nucleotides match TRBD2. The junction had 12 bases not matched to a gene; V was cut back by 0 bases and J by 6 bases. In germline, CDR1 is LGHDT, CDR2 YNNKEL (reference sequence). The CDR3 runs 17 residues. As DNA, the CDR3 is TGTGCCAGCAGCCAAGAGCCTAGCGGTCCCCCTAAGGATACGCAGTATTTT. Protein: CASSQEPSGPPKDTQYF.

The V call is TRBV29-1, the J call TRBJ2-1; TRBD1 might be the D (5 bases). Trimming removed 4 bases from V and 4 bases from J, with 5 bases in between. The CDR3 sequence is 11 residues long. Germline loops: CDR1 SQVTM, CDR2 ANQGSEA. CDR3: CSVAGYNEQFF. CDR3 sequence (DNA): TGCAGCGTTGCAGGGTACAATGAGCAGTTCTTC.

The chain uses TRBV20-1 and TRBJ1-5, with D possibly being TRBD1 (5 bases). Between the trimmed V and J ends, which lost 5 bases and 8 bases, there was a span of 22 bases. This CDR3 region has 15 residues. From germline, CDR1 is DFQATT and CDR2 SNEGSKA (reference sequence). CDR3 sequence reads: CSAGGGTRIDEPQHF. The DNA for the CDR3 is TGCAGTGCTGGGGGGGGGACGCGGATAGACGAGCCCCAGCATTTT.

The rearrangement uses TRBV27 and TRBJ2-1, with 16 bases matching TRBD2. Germline CDR1 and CDR2: MNHEY and SMNVEV (reference sequence). Losses at the gene ends were 6 bases for V and 1 base for J; bases not matched to a gene: 0. The CDR3 length is 16 residues. The CDR3 is CASRGLAGGSYNEQFF. The CDR3 region has the DNA TGTGCCAGCAGGGGACTAGCGGGAGGGTCCTACAATGAGCAGTTCTTC.

This clonotype has a handful of counts. This chain uses TRBV12-3 or TRBV12-4 with TRBJ2-2, with TRBD2 matching over 12 bases. The CDR3 loop spans 15 amino acids. J lost 5 bases, V lost 8 bases, and 6 bases had no gene match. CDR3 amino acids: CASGETSGGTGELFF. CDR3 nucleotide sequence: TGTGCCAGCGGGGAGACTAGCGGGGGTACCGGGGAGCTGTTTTTT.

The gene calls are TRBV7-9 and TRBJ2-3; 8 bases align to TRBD2. The CDR3 is 14 residues long. J was trimmed by 6 bases and V by 5 bases; bases with no gene match: 7. Looked up from germline, CDR1 is SEHNR and CDR2 is FQNEAQ (reference sequence). The CDR3 DNA follows: TGTGCCAGCAGCGCCAGCGGGAGTGGCGATACGCAGTATTTT. This gives the protein CASSASGSGDTQYF.

This clonotype was counted only a few times. The chain carries TRBV7-2 and TRBJ2-7; no clear D gene. The CDR3 totals 13 residues. Trimming took off 1 base at V and 6 bases at J, with 10 bases between the two ends. Germline V gene data show CDR1 as SGHTA and CDR2 as FQGNSA. The CDR3: CASSLESVLEQYF. CDR3 bases: TGTGCCAGCAGCTTAGAGTCGGTGCTCGAGCAGTACTTC.

Only a few counts were recorded for this clonotype. V and J are TRBV28 and TRBJ2-1; the D gene is possibly TRBD1 (6 bases). Trimming removed 3 bases at V and 3 bases at J, with 12 bases between. CDR3 length equals 15 residues. Germline-derived CDR1 and CDR2 are MDHEN and SYDVKM. DNA of the CDR3: TGTGCCAGCAGTTTTCAGACAGGAGACTACAATGAGCAGTTCTTC. Translation: CASSFQTGDYNEQFF.

This clonotype was seen a handful of times. The chain recombines TRBV18 with TRBJ2-1; 7 nucleotides match TRBD1. CDR1 and CDR2 from the germline V gene are KGHSH and LQKENI. CDR3 size: 15 residues. V trimming: 6 bases; J trimming: 4 bases; junction bases outside the gene matches: 9. CDR3 sequence: CASSPDRDGYNEQFF. The CDR3, as DNA: TGTGCCAGCTCTCCCGACAGGGACGGATACAATGAGCAGTTCTTC.

The chain uses TRBV21-1 and TRBJ2-1; whether TRBD1, the table's D call, matches the DNA was not checked. TRBV21-1 is a documented pseudogene. This CDR3 is built from 15 residues. The DNA of the CDR3 is TGTGCCAGCAGTCAAGTCCCGGGAGGGTTGAATGAGCAGTTCTTC. It codes for CASSQVPGGLNEQFF.

The chain links TRBV5-6 to TRBJ1-3; D not certain. Germline CDR1 and CDR2: SGHDT and YYEEEE. The CDR3 runs to 16 residues. Trimming took off 2 bases at V and 2 bases at J, with 14 bases between the two ends. The CDR3 sequence is CASSFYGTRTGNTIYF. The CDR3, as DNA: TGTGCCAGCAGCTTTTATGGTACCAGGACTGGAAACACCATATATTTT.